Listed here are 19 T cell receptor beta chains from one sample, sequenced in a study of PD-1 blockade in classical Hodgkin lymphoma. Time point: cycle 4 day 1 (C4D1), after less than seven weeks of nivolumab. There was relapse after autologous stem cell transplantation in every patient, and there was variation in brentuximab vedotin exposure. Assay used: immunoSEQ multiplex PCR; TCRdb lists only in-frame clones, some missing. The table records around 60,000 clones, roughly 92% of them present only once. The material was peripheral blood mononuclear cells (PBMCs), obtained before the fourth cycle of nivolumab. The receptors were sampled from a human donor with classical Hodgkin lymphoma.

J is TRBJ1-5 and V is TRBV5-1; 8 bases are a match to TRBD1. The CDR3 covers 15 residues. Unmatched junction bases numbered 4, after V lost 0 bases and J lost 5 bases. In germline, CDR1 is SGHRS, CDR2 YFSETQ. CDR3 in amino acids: CASSLEGQGYQPQHF. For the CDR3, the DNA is TGCGCCAGCAGCTTGGAAGGACAGGGATATCAGCCCCAGCATTTT.

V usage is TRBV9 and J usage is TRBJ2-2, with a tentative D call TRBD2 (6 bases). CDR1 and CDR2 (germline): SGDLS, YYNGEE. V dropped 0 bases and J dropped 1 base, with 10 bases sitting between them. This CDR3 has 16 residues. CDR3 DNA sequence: TGTGCCAGCAGCGTAGGTGGGGGAGGGAACACCGGGGAGCTGTTTTTT. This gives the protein CASSVGGGGNTGELFF.

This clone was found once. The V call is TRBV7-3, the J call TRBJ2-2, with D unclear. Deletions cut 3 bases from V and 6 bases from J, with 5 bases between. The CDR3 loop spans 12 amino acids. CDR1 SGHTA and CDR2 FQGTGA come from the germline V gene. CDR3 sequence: CASSLGAGELFF. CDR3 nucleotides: TGTGCCAGCAGCTTGGGCGCCGGGGAGCTGTTTTTT.

The CDR3 DNA reads TGTGCCAGCAGTTTCATCCGGGGCGTCGACGAGCAGTACTTC. Residues: CASSFIRGVDEQYF. The chain joins TRBV28 to TRBJ2-7, with D perhaps given as TRBD1 or TRBD2 (5 bases each). The V end lost 3 bases, the J end lost 5 bases, and 14 bases lay between the germline ends. Germline loops: CDR1 MDHEN, CDR2 SYDVKM. This CDR3 is 14 amino acids long.

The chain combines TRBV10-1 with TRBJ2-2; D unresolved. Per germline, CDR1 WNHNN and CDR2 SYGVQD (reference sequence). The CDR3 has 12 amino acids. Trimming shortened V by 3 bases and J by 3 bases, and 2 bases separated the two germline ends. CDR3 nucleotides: TGCGCCAGCAGTGATTACACCGGGGAGCTGTTTTTT. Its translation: CASSDYTGELFF.

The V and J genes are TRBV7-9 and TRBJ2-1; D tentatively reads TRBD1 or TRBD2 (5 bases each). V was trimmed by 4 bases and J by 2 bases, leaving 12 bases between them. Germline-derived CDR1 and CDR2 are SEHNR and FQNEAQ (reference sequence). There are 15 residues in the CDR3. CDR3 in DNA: TGTGCCAGCAGCTCTGAGGGACGGACCTACAATGAGCAGTTCTTC. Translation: CASSSEGRTYNEQFF.

CDR3 nucleotide sequence: TGCAGCGTTGACGGGCTAGCGTACAATGAGCAGTTCTTC. Its protein is CSVDGLAYNEQFF. The chain joins TRBV29-1 to TRBJ2-1; TRBD2 is a possible D gene (6 bases). Trimming removed 3 bases at V and 4 bases at J, with 10 bases between. Germline CDR1 is SQVTM and CDR2 is ANQGSEA. CDR3 size: 13 residues.

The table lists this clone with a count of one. CDR3 loop: CASSLAGNNQPQHF. In nucleotides, the CDR3 is TGTGCCAGCAGCTTAGCCGGAAACAATCAGCCCCAGCATTTT. The rearrangement links TRBV7-9 to TRBJ1-5; D uncertain. V was trimmed by 0 bases and J by 3 bases, leaving 6 bases between them. The CDR3 sequence is 14 residues long. The germline V gene encodes CDR1 SEHNR and CDR2 FQNEAQ (reference sequence).

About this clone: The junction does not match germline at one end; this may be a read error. The CDR3 region has the DNA TGTGCCACCTCACCGTATACAGGGACCACCGGGGAGCTGTTTTTT. It codes for CATSPYTGTTGELFF. The J gene is TRBJ2-2, the V gene TRBV18, with D possibly matching TRBD1 (6 bases). There are 15 residues in the CDR3. CDR1 is KGHSH, CDR2 LQKENI, per germline.

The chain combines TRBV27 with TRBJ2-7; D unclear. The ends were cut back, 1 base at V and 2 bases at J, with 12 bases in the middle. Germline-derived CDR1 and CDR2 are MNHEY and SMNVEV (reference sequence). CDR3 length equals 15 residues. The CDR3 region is CASSLLRGPTYEQYF. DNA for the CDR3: TGTGCCAGCAGTTTATTGCGCGGACCAACCTACGAGCAGTACTTC.

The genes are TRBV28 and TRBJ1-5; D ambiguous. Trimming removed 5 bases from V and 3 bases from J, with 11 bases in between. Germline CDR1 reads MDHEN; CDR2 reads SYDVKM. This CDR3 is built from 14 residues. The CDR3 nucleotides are TGTGCCAGCAGTGTCGACCGACACAATCAGCCCCAGCATTTT. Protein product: CASSVDRHNQPQHF.

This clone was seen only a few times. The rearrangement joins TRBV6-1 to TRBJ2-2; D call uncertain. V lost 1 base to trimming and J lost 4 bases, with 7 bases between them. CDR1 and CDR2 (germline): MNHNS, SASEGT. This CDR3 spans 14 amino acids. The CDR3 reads CASSEVMGTGELFF. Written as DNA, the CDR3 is TGTGCCAGCAGTGAAGTTATGGGCACCGGGGAGCTGTTTTTT.

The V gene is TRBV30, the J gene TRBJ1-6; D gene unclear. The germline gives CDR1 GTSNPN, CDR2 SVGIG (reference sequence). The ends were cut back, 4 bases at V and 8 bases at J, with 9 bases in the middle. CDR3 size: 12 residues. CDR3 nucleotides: TGTGCCTGGACTGGGGAAGATTCACCCCTCCACTTT. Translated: CAWTGEDSPLHF.

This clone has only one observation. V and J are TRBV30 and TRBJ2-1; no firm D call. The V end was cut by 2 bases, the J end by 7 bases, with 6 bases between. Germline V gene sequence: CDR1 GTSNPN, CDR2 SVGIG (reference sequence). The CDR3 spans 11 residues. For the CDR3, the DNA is TGTGCCTGGAGTCTGGGTAATGAGCAGTTCTTC. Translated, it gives CAWSLGNEQFF.

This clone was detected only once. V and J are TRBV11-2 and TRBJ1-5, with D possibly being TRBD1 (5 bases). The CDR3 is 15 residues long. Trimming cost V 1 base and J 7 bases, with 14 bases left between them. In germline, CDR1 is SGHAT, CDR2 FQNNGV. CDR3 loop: CASSLGAAGWQPQHF. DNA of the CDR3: TGTGCCAGCAGCTTAGGGGCGGCAGGGTGGCAGCCCCAGCATTTT.

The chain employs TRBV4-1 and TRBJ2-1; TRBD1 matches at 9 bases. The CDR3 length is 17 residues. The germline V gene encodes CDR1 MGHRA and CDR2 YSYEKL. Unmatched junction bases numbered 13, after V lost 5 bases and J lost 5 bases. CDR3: CASSTRSGQGQDNEQFF. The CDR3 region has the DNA TGCGCCAGCAGCACTCGCTCTGGACAGGGGCAAGACAATGAGCAGTTCTTC.

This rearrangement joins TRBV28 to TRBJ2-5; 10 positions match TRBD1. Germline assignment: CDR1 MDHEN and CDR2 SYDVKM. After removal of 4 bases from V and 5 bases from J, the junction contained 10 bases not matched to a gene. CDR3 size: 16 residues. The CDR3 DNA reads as TGTGCCAGCAGTTCTCCGGGACAGGGGATTTCGGAGACCCAGTACTTC. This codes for CASSSPGQGISETQYF.

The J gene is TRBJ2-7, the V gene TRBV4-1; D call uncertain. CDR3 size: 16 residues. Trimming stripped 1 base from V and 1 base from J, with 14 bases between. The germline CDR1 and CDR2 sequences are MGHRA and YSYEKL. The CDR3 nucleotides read TGCGCCAGCAGCCAAGTCGAAGTTGAGGCGTCCTACGAGCAGTACTTC. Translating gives CASSQVEVEASYEQYF.

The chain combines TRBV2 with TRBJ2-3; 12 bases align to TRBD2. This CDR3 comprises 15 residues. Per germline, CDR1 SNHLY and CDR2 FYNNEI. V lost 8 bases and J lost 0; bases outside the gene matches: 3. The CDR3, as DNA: TGTGCCAGCGGGGGACTAGCGGGTAGCACAGATACGCAGTATTTT. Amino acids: CASGGLAGSTDTQYF.